These 25 T cell receptor beta chains were all obtained from the same sample, sequenced in a study of post-analysis software for immune sequencing data. Study results and limitations: Five TRBV segments occurring more often in patients than controls included TRBV5-6, TRBV5-1 and TRBV20-1.

The antigens these receptors bind are not known. TCR beta cDNA libraries had unique molecular identifiers. TCRdb reprocessed the PCR reads via MiXCR and lists one record per CDR3 protein. The repertoire has 700,000 to 800,000 distinct CDR3 sequences, less than 35% of them found once; the top ten carry roughly 0.54%. Sequenced material: blood. The receptor source for this set is a girl aged 10-17 years with multiple sclerosis.

The V gene is TRBV12-3 or TRBV12-4, the J gene TRBJ2-1, with TRBD1 matching 11 bases. This CDR3 contains 16 residues. V was pared by 6 bases and J by 7 bases, with 11 bases of the junction left unmatched. In DNA, the CDR3 is TGTGCCAGCAGAGGGACCGGGACAGGGGGTAGGAATGAGCAGTTCTTC. It encodes CASRGTGTGGRNEQFF.

The chain has TRBV9 and TRBJ2-7; no clear D. The end of the DNA is better explained by TRBJ2-5, so the J call may be wrong. The germline V gene encodes CDR1 SGDLS and CDR2 YYNGEE. CDR3 size: 13 residues. DNA for the CDR3: TGTGCCAGCAGCGTAGGAATTTTGGAGACCCAGTACTTC. Translating gives CASSVGILETQYF.

With respect to this clonotype: This may arise from a read error, as a much more abundant clone is one base away. The rearrangement uses TRBV20-1 and TRBJ2-1; 8 nucleotides agree with TRBD2. The CDR3 covers 13 residues. J gave up 9 bases and V 6 bases, and 10 bases lay outside the gene matches. Germline values: CDR1 DFQATT, CDR2 SNEGSKA (reference sequence). DNA for the CDR3: TGCAGTGCGACTCTAGCGGGCGGGCGTGAGCAGTTCTTC. This encodes CSATLAGGREQFF.

This chain uses TRBV12-3 or TRBV12-4 with TRBJ1-5, with D hard to call. The CDR3 has 13 amino acids. V was clipped by 3 bases and J by 6 bases, with 9 bases between them. CDR3 sequence: CASSLGKIQPQHF. For the CDR3, the DNA is TGTGCCAGCAGTTTGGGCAAAATTCAGCCCCAGCATTTT.

This clonotype was counted only a few times. V gene TRBV28 combines with J gene TRBJ1-2; 10 nucleotides agree with TRBD1. CDR1 is MDHEN and CDR2 is SYDVKM in the germline V gene. V shed 2 bases, J shed 7 bases, and the junction held 4 bases outside the gene matches. CDR3 size: 14 residues. DNA of the CDR3: TGTGCCAGCAGTTTAGGGACAGGGGTGTTTGGCTACACCTTC. Its protein is CASSLGTGVFGYTF.

This clonotype came up a few times. The V gene is TRBV12-3 or TRBV12-4, the J gene TRBJ1-6, with D hard to call. Trimming left V 7 bases short and J 7 bases short, with 23 bases between. This CDR3 is 17 amino acids long. Here the CDR3 DNA reads TGTGCCAGCACCCAAAAATTAAGTGATCGGCAGAATTCACCCCTCCACTTT. Translating it yields CASTQKLSDRQNSPLHF.

Turning to this clonotype: A read error may account for a junction end that differs from germline. J is TRBJ2-1 and V is TRBV5-5; no reliable D call. There are 14 residues in the CDR3. Germline-derived CDR1 and CDR2 are SGHKS and YYEKEE (reference sequence). This CDR3 is CTSSSPVSYNEQFF. CDR3 nucleotide sequence: TGTACCAGCAGCTCTCCTGTATCCTACAATGAGCAGTTCTTC.

This chain uses TRBV12-3 or TRBV12-4 with TRBJ2-5; D is unclear. Between the trimmed V and J ends, which lost 5 bases and 1 base, there was a span of 11 bases. The CDR3 sequence is 14 residues long. The CDR3 loop reads CASSPPLGQETQYF. CDR3 bases: TGTGCCAGCAGTCCGCCTTTGGGCCAAGAGACCCAGTACTTC.

The chain has TRBV14 and TRBJ1-2; D unresolved. The V and J ends lost 4 bases and 6 bases respectively, with 15 bases between them. The CDR3 totals 14 residues. Per the germline V gene, CDR1 is SGHDN and CDR2 is FVKESK. The CDR3 loop is CASSRWEIRHGYTF. As DNA, the CDR3 is TGTGCCAGCAGCCGTTGGGAGATTCGGCATGGCTACACCTTC.

This clonotype was observed a handful of times. V and J are TRBV28 and TRBJ2-1, with D possibly matching TRBD1 (6 bases). Deletions cut 3 bases from V and 2 bases from J, with 14 bases between. Germline CDR1 is MDHEN and CDR2 is SYDVKM. The CDR3 runs to 16 residues. The CDR3 spells CASSFYRQVPYNEQFF. The DNA for the CDR3 is TGTGCCAGCAGTTTCTACCGACAGGTTCCCTACAATGAGCAGTTCTTC.

This clonotype was recorded a few times. The chain combines TRBV20-1 with TRBJ1-5; the D is unclear. Germline values: CDR1 DFQATT, CDR2 SNEGSKA (reference sequence). V lost 2 bases, J lost 8 bases, and 13 bases lay in between. The CDR3 covers 13 residues. The CDR3 region is CSARFGSPEPQHF. The CDR3 nucleotides read TGCAGTGCTAGATTCGGGTCTCCAGAGCCCCAGCATTTT.

The chain has TRBV7-2 and TRBJ2-5, with D perhaps given as TRBD1 or TRBD2 (5 bases each). Germline CDR1 and CDR2: SGHTA and FQGNSA. The V gene lost 5 bases and the J gene lost 1 base, with 14 bases spanning the gap. The CDR3 covers 15 residues. The CDR3 sequence is CASSPHGTSQETQYF. CDR3 nucleotides: TGTGCCAGCAGCCCACACGGGACGTCCCAAGAGACCCAGTACTTC.

The rearrangement uses TRBV14 and TRBJ1-1; the match to TRBD1 covers 7 bases. Trimming cost V 1 base and J 10 bases; bases outside gene matches: 9. Germline V gene lookup returns CDR1 SGHDN and CDR2 FVKESK. The CDR3 sequence is 14 residues long. The CDR3 nucleotides read TGTGCCAGCAGCCAAGGGTTTGACAGGGCCGCAGCTTTCTTT. Translated: CASSQGFDRAAAFF. Full variable domain (rest looked up from reference TRBV14 and TRBJ1-1): EAGVTQFPSHSVIEKGQTVTLRCDPISGHDNLYWYRRVMGKEIKFLLHFVKESKQDESGMPNNRFLAERTGGTYSTLKVQPAELEDSGVYFCASSQGFDRAAAFFGQGTRLTVV.

J is TRBJ2-7 and V is TRBV15, with no clear D. The better agreement between TRBJ2-5 and the DNA end casts doubt on the J call. This CDR3 is built from 16 residues. Germline CDR1 and CDR2: LNHNV and YYDKDF (reference sequence). The CDR3 sequence: CATSRDPWAARETQYF. The CDR3 DNA reads as TGTGCCACCAGCAGAGATCCTTGGGCGGCGCGAGAGACCCAGTACTTC.

This clonotype came up a few times. The chain couples TRBV6-1 to TRBJ2-6; 7 nucleotides agree with TRBD1. This CDR3 region has 16 residues. Germline CDR1 reads MNHNS; CDR2 reads SASEGT. J was trimmed by 0 bases and V by 3 bases; bases with no gene match: 2. The CDR3 protein is CASSDDRASGANVLTF. The CDR3, as DNA: TGTGCCAGCAGTGACGACAGGGCCTCTGGGGCCAACGTCCTGACTTTC.

This clonotype was counted a few times. The rearrangement uses TRBV5-1 and TRBJ1-1; 8 nucleotides line up with TRBD1. V was clipped by 3 bases and J by 6 bases; unmatched bases: 7. The germline V gene encodes CDR1 SGHRS and CDR2 YFSETQ. The CDR3 extends over 14 amino acids. The CDR3 sequence: CASSYQTGASEAFF. CDR3 nucleotides: TGCGCCAGCAGCTACCAGACAGGGGCTTCTGAAGCTTTCTTT.

This clonotype was detected only a few times. The chain recombines TRBV6-5 with TRBJ2-3, with D perhaps matching TRBD1 (6 bases). Per germline, CDR1 MNHEY and CDR2 SVGAGI. V gave up 6 bases and J gave up 11 bases, with 18 bases separating them. The CDR3 loop spans 13 amino acids. CDR3 nucleotide sequence: TGTGCCAGCAGCGTCGTCCGGGACACGTTGCAGTATTTT. Translating gives CASSVVRDTLQYF.

This sequence joins TRBV12-3 or TRBV12-4 and TRBJ2-2; D may be TRBD2 (6 bases). V shed 3 bases and J shed 1 base, with 18 bases lying between them. The CDR3 has 18 residues. The DNA of the CDR3 is TGTGCCAGCAGTTTTATTTCGGGGGACCTAATGAACACCGGGGAGCTGTTTTTT. Its translation: CASSFISGDLMNTGELFF.

This clonotype was observed at least ten times. The chain combines TRBV9 with TRBJ2-7; D unresolved. The CDR3 is 12 residues long. Per the germline V gene, CDR1 is SGDLS and CDR2 is YYNGEE. V was clipped by 3 bases and J by 0 bases, with 4 bases between them. The CDR3 bases are TGTGCCAGCAGCGCCGACTCCTACGAGCAGTACTTC. As protein: CASSADSYEQYF.

The V and J genes are TRBV20-1 and TRBJ2-7; no clear D. Per germline, CDR1 DFQATT and CDR2 SNEGSKA (reference sequence). The V end was cut by 3 bases, the J end by 0 bases, with 9 bases between. The CDR3 has 13 amino acids. CDR3 sequence reads: CSARSPNSYEQYF. CDR3 bases: TGCAGTGCTAGGTCGCCGAACTCCTACGAGCAGTACTTC.

This clonotype appeared a few times. The gene calls are TRBV6-2 or TRBV6-3 and TRBJ2-7, with a weak D call TRBD2 (5 bases). This CDR3 has 13 residues. V dropped 8 bases and J dropped 3 bases, with 14 bases sitting between them. The germline gives CDR1 MNHEY, CDR2 SVGEGT. The DNA for the CDR3 is TGTGCCAGCTCAATAACGACTAACTACGAGCAGTACTTC. As protein: CASSITTNYEQYF.

This chain joins TRBV5-5 and TRBJ1-1; D remains unclear. Trimming took off 1 base at V and 8 bases at J, with 9 bases between the two ends. CDR1 SGHKS and CDR2 YYEKEE come from the germline V gene (reference sequence). CDR3 length equals 12 residues. Written as DNA, the CDR3 is TGTGCCAGCAGCTTGAATCCTTCGGAAGCTTTCTTT. It translates to CASSLNPSEAFF.

This chain links TRBV20-1 with TRBJ1-5, with 10 bases aligning to TRBD1. The germline V gene encodes CDR1 DFQATT and CDR2 SNEGSKA (reference sequence). The V segment lost 3 bases and the J segment 4 bases; nucleotides outside the gene matches: 3. CDR3 length: 14 residues. The CDR3 DNA reads as TGCAGTGCTAGCACGGACAGGGGGAATCAGCCCCAGCATTTT. Protein product: CSASTDRGNQPQHF.

The chain carries TRBV12-3 or TRBV12-4 and TRBJ1-2; possible D gene TRBD1, 5 bases. The V gene lost 7 bases and the J gene lost 3 bases, with 24 bases spanning the gap. This CDR3 region has 17 residues. The CDR3 DNA sequence: TGTGCCAGCACCTCACACCGTTTATCAGGGCAGGACTATGGCTACACCTTC. Protein: CASTSHRLSGQDYGYTF.

The CDR3 here is CASRQAGSYNEQFF. The CDR3, as DNA: TGTGCCAGCAGGCAGGCGGGGAGCTACAATGAGCAGTTCTTC. This chain uses TRBV7-2 with TRBJ2-1; tentatively, D is TRBD2 (6 bases). The germline gives CDR1 SGHTA, CDR2 FQGNSA. V was pared by 6 bases and J by 3 bases, with 12 bases between. The CDR3 has 14 amino acids.